This T cell receptor (beta chain) was identified in a study of blood T cells in healthy people across ages. Notes on this clonotype: A clone one base away is much larger, so this may be a read error.

Combining a sample-barcoded 5' primer with a J-beta primer mix, a second PCR ran for roughly 6 to 12 cycles. Each CDR3 protein is one row after TCRdb ran MiXCR on the 5' RACE reads. In the table there are more than 450,000 distinct CDR3 sequences, about 27% of which are singletons. Germline V gives CDR1 SGHDN, CDR2 FVKESK. The CDR3 contains 14 residues. Germline trimming cut 1 base from V and 2 bases from J; bases unmatched to any gene: 2. These data were likewise used in another study, on T cells of mothers and their children. From that report: A few healthy Caucasian mothers and their six children were the donors.

The clonotype was recovered from a boy aged 2 to 9 in good health. The sequencing input was blood. V usage is TRBV14 and J usage is TRBJ2-7, with 7 positions matching TRBD1. The CDR3: CASSQVTGPYEQYF. The CDR3 DNA sequence: TGTGCCAGCAGCCAAGTGACAGGGCCCTACGAGCAGTACTTC. The full variable domain, completed using reference TRBV14 and TRBJ2-7, is EAGVTQFPSHSVIEKGQTVTLRCDPISGHDNLYWYRRVMGKEIKFLLHFVKESKQDESGMPNNRFLAERTGGTYSTLKVQPAELEDSGVYFCASSQVTGPYEQYFGPGTRLTVT.